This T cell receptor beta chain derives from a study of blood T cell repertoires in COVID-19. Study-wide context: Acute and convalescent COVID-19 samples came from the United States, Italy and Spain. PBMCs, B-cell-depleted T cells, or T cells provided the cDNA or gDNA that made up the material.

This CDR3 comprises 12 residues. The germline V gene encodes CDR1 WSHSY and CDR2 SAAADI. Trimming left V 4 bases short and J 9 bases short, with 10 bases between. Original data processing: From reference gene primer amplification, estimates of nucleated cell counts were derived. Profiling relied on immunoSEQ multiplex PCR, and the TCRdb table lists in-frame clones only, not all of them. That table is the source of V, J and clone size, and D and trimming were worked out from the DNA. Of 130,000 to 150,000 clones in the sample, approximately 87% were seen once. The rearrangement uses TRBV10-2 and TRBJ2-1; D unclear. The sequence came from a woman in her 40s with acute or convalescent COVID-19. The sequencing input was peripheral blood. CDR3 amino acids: CASSGAASEQFF. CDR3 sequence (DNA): TGCGCCAGCAGTGGTGCGGCGAGTGAGCAGTTCTTC.